This is a list of T cell receptor beta chains from one sample in a study of long-term antiretroviral therapy in people with HIV. Using immunoSEQ multiplex PCR, the repertoire was profiled, and TCRdb retains in-frame clones only, with some absent. The sample records under 45,000 clones, roughly 80% being singletons. The sequencing here drew on unsorted PBMCs, taken 1 year after starting antiretroviral therapy. Receptor source: a man aged 18-30 years with HIV. The CDR3 runs from the conserved cysteine through the conserved F or W. Fields, in order: D gene, J gene, V gene, CDR3 protein. The D gene is left open where the match is weak.

NA,TRBJ2-2,TRBV6-5,CASSYSWGTGELFF
NA,TRBJ2-2,TRBV4-2,CASSGSGVAGELFF
TRBD1,TRBJ2-5,TRBV5-1,CASSVYRGDETQYF
TRBD1,TRBJ2-1,TRBV2,CASSETGSSYNEQFF
NA,TRBJ2-3,TRBV4-1,CASSQGILDTQYF
NA,TRBJ1-2,TRBV5-1,CASSLDPGMVYGYTF
NA,TRBJ2-7,TRBV11-1,CASRSRDSSYEQYF
NA,TRBJ1-1,TRBV29-1,CSVGTGHTEAFF
NA,TRBJ1-5,TRBV15,CATSATRMSNQPQHF
NA,TRBJ2-4,TRBV7-2,CASSLYESKNIQYF
NA,TRBJ2-1,TRBV19,CASSIGSEWGEQFF
NA,TRBJ1-5,TRBV4-2,CASSPRTDSNQPQHF
NA,TRBJ2-5,TRBV4-1,CASSQDRLGETQYF
NA,TRBJ2-3,TRBV7-9,CASSTGLDTQYF
NA,TRBJ2-3,TRBV7-2,CASSLEGFSTDTQYF
TRBD1,TRBJ1-2,TRBV7-2,CASSRGQGYGYTF
NA,TRBJ2-7,TRBV19,CAWGPYEQYF
TRBD1,TRBJ1-2,TRBV29-1,CSGGQGGGYTF
NA,TRBJ2-3,TRBV5-1,CASSLAVGTDTQYF
TRBD2,TRBJ2-2,TRBV9,CASSVGGGKNTGELFF
TRBD1,TRBJ2-1,TRBV5-4,CASIDRDIENEQFF
NA,TRBJ2-1,TRBV7-2,CASSPGGPSFSSYNEQFF
NA,TRBJ1-1,TRBV15,CATSRPEGTEAFF
NA,TRBJ1-1,TRBV7-9,CASSFGHNTEAFF
NA,TRBJ1-1,TRBV18,CASSPQARLKAFF
NA,TRBJ2-7,TRBV28,CATSPTDVWGEQYF
NA,TRBJ2-1,TRBV9,CASSVRATEQFF
NA,TRBJ2-2,TRBV7-3,CASSLTTGELFF
TRBD1,TRBJ2-7,TRBV19,CASSPGGPYEQYF
NA,TRBJ2-5,TRBV18,CASSPRGLRGLPRETQYF
NA,TRBJ2-5,TRBV18,CASSPEETQYF